Sequencing of this T cell receptor (beta chain) was carried out in a study of blood T cell repertoires in COVID-19. Across the study: Specimens from acute and convalescent COVID-19 originated in the United States, Italy and Spain.

Germline CDR1 MDHEN, CDR2 SYDVKM. V was pared by 2 bases and J by 4 bases, with 12 bases between. The CDR3 runs 15 residues. In the authors' workflow: Amplification from reference gene primers served as the basis for estimated nucleated cell counts. Generated by immunoSEQ multiplex PCR, the TCRdb table keeps only in-frame clones and is missing some. The V and J calls and clone size were taken over from that table, and D and trimming were inferred from the DNA. Altogether around 170,000 clones are present, 86% being singletons, with the ten largest covering around 9%. The TCR was taken from a woman younger than 45 who had recovered from COVID-19. The specimen sequenced was PBMCs or T cells enriched from blood (not recorded which). The chain employs TRBV28 and TRBJ1-3, with a possible D match to TRBD1 (6 bases). CDR3 DNA: TGTGCCAGCAGTTTAACACCAGGGGCGGGAAACACCATATATTTT. Amino acids: CASSLTPGAGNTIYF.